In this sample, the clone carrying this TCR beta chain turned up many times. The CDR3 sequence is 15 residues long. Germline V gene lookup returns CDR1 KGHDR and CDR2 SFDVKD. V gave up 4 bases and J gave up 8 bases, with 18 bases separating them. TCRdb fed the RT-PCR reads into MiXCR, producing one record per CDR3 protein. This sample has about 680,000 distinct CDR3 sequences; about 14% occur once, and the top ten carry about 3.9%. The source of this sequence is a female donor in good health, serving as a healthy control. The chain employs TRBV24-1 and TRBJ2-3; D is possibly TRBD1 or TRBD2 (5 bases each). Material: memory CD4+ T cells from blood. The CDR3 DNA follows: TGTGCCACCAGTGACGATACCCCCGTCGGGGCTACGCAGTATTTT. Translated, it gives CATSDDTPVGATQYF.